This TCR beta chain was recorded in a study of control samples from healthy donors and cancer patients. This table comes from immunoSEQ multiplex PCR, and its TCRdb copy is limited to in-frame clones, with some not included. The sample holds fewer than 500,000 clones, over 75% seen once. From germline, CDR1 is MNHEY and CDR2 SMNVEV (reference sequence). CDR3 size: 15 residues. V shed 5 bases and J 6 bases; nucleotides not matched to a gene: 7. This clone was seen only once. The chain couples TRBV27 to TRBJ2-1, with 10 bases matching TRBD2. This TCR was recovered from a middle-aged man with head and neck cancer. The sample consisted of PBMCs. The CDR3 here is CASSQALAGVNEQFF. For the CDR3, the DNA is TGTGCCAGCAGTCAAGCCCTAGCGGGAGTCAATGAGCAGTTCTTC.